This TCR beta chain was documented in a study of sequential checkpoint blockade in melanoma. Study-level background: Maintenance nivolumab came after either treatment sequence.

V was pared by 7 bases and J by 5 bases, with 16 bases of the junction left unmatched. Germline CDR1 SGHRS, CDR2 YFSETQ. CDR3 length: 17 residues. The method was immunoSEQ multiplex PCR; TCRdb's version includes in-frame clones alone and lacks a portion of them. The table records under 20,000 clones, roughly 70% of them present only once. The treatment is: randomized to nivolumab then ipilimumab (arm A) or the reverse (arm B). Sorted cells were live CD3+CD8+, lacking CD19 and CD56, from PBMCs. Sample: CD8+ T cells sorted from blood (inferred from file names), taken from a patient given nivolumab and ipilimumab in sequence. This clonotype was sampled from a human donor with melanoma. The chain links TRBV5-1 to TRBJ2-2; TRBD1 matches 8 bases. The CDR3 protein is CASAQAGQGGWTGELFF. DNA of the CDR3: TGCGCCAGCGCCCAGGCAGGACAGGGTGGTTGGACCGGGGAGCTGTTTTTT.